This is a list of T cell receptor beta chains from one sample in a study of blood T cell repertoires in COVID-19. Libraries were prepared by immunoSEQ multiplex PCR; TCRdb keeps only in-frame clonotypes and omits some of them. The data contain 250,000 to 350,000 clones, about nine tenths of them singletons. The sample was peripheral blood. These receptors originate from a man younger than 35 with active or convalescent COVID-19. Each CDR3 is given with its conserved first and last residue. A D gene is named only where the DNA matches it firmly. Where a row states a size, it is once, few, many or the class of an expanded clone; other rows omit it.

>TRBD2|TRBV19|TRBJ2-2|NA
CASTVTSGANTGELFF
TGTGCCAGTACCGTGACTAGCGGGGCGAACACCGGGGAGCTGTTTTTT
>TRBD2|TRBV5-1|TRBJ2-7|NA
CASSFDGGRYEQYF
TGCGCCAGCAGTTTCGACGGCGGGAGATACGAGCAGTACTTC
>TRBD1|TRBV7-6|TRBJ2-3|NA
CASSSRDREHTDTQYF
TGTGCCAGCAGCTCGAGAGACAGGGAACACACAGATACGCAGTATTTT
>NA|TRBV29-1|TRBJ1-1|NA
CSVRGHTGLGTEAFF
TGCAGCGTTAGGGGACACACAGGGTTGGGCACTGAAGCTTTCTTT
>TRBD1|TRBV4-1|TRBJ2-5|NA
CASSQALGTGSETQYF
TGCGCCAGCAGCCAAGCTTTAGGGACAGGGTCGGAGACCCAGTACTTC
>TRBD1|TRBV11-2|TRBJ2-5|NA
CASSLGGQRQETQYF
TGTGCCAGCAGCTTAGGGGGACAGAGACAAGAGACCCAGTACTTC
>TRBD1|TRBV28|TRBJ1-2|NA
CASRPPPGQGKDGYTF
TGTGCCAGCAGACCACCACCGGGACAGGGAAAGGATGGCTACACCTTC
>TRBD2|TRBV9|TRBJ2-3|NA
CASSPRTSGTDTQYF
TGTGCCAGCAGCCCGCGGACTAGCGGCACAGATACGCAGTATTTT
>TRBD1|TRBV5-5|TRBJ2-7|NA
CASSLLAGGSYEQYF
TGTGCCAGCAGCTTGCTTGCAGGGGGCTCCTACGAGCAGTACTTC
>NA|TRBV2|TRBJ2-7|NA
CASRETAYEQYF
TGTGCCAGCAGGGAGACAGCCTACGAGCAGTACTTC
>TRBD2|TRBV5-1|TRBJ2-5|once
CASSFGAAGEETQYF
TGCGCCAGCAGCTTCGGGGCGGCGGGGGAAGAGACCCAGTACTTC
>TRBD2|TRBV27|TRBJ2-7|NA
CASSLQPGLALYEQYF
TGTGCCAGCAGTTTACAACCGGGACTAGCTTTGTACGAGCAGTACTTC
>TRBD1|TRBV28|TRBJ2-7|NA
CASSLRGQVYEQYF
TGTGCCAGCAGTTTAAGGGGACAGGTCTACGAGCAGTACTTC
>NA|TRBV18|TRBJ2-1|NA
CASSPKFDEQFF
TGTGCCAGCTCACCTAAATTCGATGAGCAGTTCTTC
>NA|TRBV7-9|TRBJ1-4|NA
CASSLDRVEEKLFF
TGTGCCAGCAGCTTAGACAGGGTCGAGGAAAAACTGTTTTTT
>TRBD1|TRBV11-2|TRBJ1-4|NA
CASSGTGGGEKLFF
TGTGCCAGCAGCGGGACAGGGGGAGGTGAAAAACTGTTTTTT
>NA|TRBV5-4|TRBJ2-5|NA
CASSLSSGVETQYF
TGTGCCAGCAGCTTGAGTAGCGGAGTAGAGACCCAGTACTTC
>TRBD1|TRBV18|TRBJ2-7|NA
CASSGTGYEQYF
TGTGCCAGCTCAGGGACAGGGTACGAGCAGTACTTC
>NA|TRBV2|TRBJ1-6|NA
CASRREFSPLHF
TGTGCCAGCAGGCGGGAATTTTCACCCCTCCACTTT
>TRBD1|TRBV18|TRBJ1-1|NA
CASSPPVQGMNTEAFF
TGTGCCAGCTCACCACCGGTACAGGGGATGAACACTGAAGCTTTCTTT
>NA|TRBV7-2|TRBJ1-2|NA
CASSSPPGSAGYTF
TGTGCCAGCAGCTCCCCCCCAGGGTCTGCCGGCTACACCTTC
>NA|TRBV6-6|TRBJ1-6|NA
CASRLAGRDNSPLHF
TGTGCCAGCAGACTAGCGGGACGGGATAATTCACCCCTCCACTTT
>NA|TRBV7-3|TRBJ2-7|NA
CASSLTGSSYEQYF
TGTGCCAGCAGCTTGACAGGTAGCTCCTACGAGCAGTACTTC
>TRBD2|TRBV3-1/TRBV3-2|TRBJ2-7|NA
CASSQDWSGLAGVPYEQYF
TGTGCCAGCAGCCAAGATTGGTCGGGACTAGCGGGAGTCCCCTACGAGCAGTACTTC
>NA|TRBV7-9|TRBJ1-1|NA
CASSLHAGNTEAFF
TGTGCCAGCAGCTTGCATGCGGGGAACACTGAAGCTTTCTTT
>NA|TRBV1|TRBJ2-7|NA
CTSSQTRAGTGIHEQYF
TGCACCAGCAGCCAGACCAGAGCCGGGACAGGGATCCACGAGCAGTACTTC
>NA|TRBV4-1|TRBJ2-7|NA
CASSPTDRIIYEQYF
TGCGCCAGCAGCCCAACCGACAGGATTATCTACGAGCAGTACTTC
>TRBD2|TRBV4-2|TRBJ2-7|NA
CASSQEFASGGDQVF
TGTGCCAGCAGCCAAGAGTTCGCTAGCGGGGGGGACCAAGTCTTC
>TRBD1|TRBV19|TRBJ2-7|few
CASSTRGDSYEQYF
TGTGCCAGTAGTACAAGAGGGGACAGCTACGAGCAGTACTTC
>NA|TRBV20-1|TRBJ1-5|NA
CSASSAPSDQPQHF
TGCAGTGCTAGTTCGGCCCCCAGCGATCAGCCCCAGCATTTT
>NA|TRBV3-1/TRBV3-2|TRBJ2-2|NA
CASRRGGVSGELFF
TGTGCCAGCAGACGTGGAGGGGTTTCCGGGGAGCTGTTTTTT
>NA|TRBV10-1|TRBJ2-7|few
CASSDGGTSSYEQYF
TGCGCCAGCAGTGACGGGGGGACAAGCTCCTACGAGCAGTACTTC
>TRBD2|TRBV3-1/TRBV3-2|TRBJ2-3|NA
CASSHASGLTVSDTQYF
TGTGCCAGCAGCCACGCCTCGGGACTAACCGTTTCGGATACGCAGTATTTT
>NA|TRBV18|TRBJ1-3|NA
CASSPGGSGNTIYF
TGTGCCAGCTCACCGGGGGGGTCTGGAAACACCATATATTTT
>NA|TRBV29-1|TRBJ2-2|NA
CSVEEASRRTGELFF
TGCAGCGTTGAAGAGGCTTCTAGAAGGACCGGGGAGCTGTTTTTT
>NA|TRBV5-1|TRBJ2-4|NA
CASSLEQYKNIQYF
TGCGCCAGCAGCTTGGAACAGTACAAAAACATTCAGTACTTC
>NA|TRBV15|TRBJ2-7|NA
CATSKDYYEQYF
TGTGCCACCAGTAAGGACTACTACGAGCAGTACTTC
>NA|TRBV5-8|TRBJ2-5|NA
CASSLGQRQETQYF
TGTGCCAGCAGCTTGGGGCAGCGGCAAGAGACCCAGTACTTC
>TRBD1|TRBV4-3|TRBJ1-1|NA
CASSRHAGTATLTEAFF
TGCGCCAGCAGCCGCCACGCCGGGACAGCAACCCTCACTGAAGCTTTCTTT
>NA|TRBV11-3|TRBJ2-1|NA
CASSLGLAEQFF
TGTGCCAGCAGCTTAGGGCTGGCAGAGCAGTTCTTC
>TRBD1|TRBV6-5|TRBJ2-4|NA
CASSYGQGAAKNIQYF
TGTGCCAGCAGTTACGGACAGGGGGCGGCCAAAAACATTCAGTACTTC
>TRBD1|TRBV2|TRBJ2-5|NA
CASRRTGGQETQYF
TGTGCCAGCAGGAGGACAGGGGGCCAAGAGACCCAGTACTTC
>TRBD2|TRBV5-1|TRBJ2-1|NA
CASSSSRGLAQDEQFF
TGCGCCAGCAGCTCCTCCCGGGGACTAGCACAGGATGAGCAGTTCTTC
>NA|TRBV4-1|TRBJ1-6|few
CASSQDSSGYNSPLHF
TGCGCCAGCAGCCAAGACTCATCAGGATATAATTCACCCCTCCACTTT
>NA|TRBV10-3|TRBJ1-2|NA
CASGAGDGYGYTF
TGTGCCAGTGGGGCAGGGGATGGCTATGGCTACACCTTC
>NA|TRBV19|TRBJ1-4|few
CASSIDPSRGLFF
TGTGCCAGTAGTATAGACCCGAGTCGAGGGCTGTTTTTT
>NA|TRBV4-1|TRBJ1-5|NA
CASRDPGGNQPQHF
TGCGCCAGCAGGGACCCGGGGGGAAATCAGCCCCAGCATTTT
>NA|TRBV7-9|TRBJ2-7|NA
CASSFYREGLYEQYF
TGTGCCAGCAGCTTCTACAGGGAGGGACTCTACGAGCAGTACTTC
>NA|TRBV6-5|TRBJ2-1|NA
CASSTGTPIQGQFF
TGTGCCAGTAGCACCGGGACTCCGATACAAGGGCAGTTCTTC
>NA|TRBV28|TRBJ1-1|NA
CASSSPQGVNTEAFF
TGTGCCAGCAGTTCCCCCCAGGGTGTGAACACTGAAGCTTTCTTT
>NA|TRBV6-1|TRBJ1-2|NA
CASSEGGGHF
TGTGCCAGCAGTGAGGGTGGGGGACACTTC